Presented here are 2 T cell receptor beta chains from one specimen sequenced in a study of T cells in Graves' hyperthyroidism and ophthalmopathy. Amplified TCR beta CDR3 regions came from RNA transcripts. A set of HTBI primers served as the primers for a first-round RT-PCR of the TCR CDR3. TCRdb re-called the multiplex PCR reads with MiXCR, one entry per CDR3 protein. This table has hundreds of thousands of distinct CDR3 sequences, about 15% appearing once. Sample: blood. The receptor set was obtained from a woman in her thirties with Graves' hyperthyroidism that later progressed to Graves' ophthalmopathy.

The chain links TRBV20-1 to TRBJ1-5; TRBD1 is a possible D gene (6 bases). The CDR3 is 13 amino acids. Germline CDR1 and CDR2: DFQATT and SNEGSKA (reference sequence). Trimming cost V 4 bases and J 0 bases, with 7 bases left between them. The CDR3 loop reads CSATDSSNQPQHF. The CDR3 DNA reads TGCAGTGCTACGGACAGTAGCAATCAGCCCCAGCATTTT.

This clonotype was detected many times. V gene TRBV6-2 or TRBV6-3 combines with J gene TRBJ2-1; TRBD2 is a possible D gene (5 bases). The germline V and J ends were trimmed by 6 bases and 11 bases, with 14 bases remaining between them. This CDR3 is built from 12 residues. CDR1 is MNHEY and CDR2 is SVGEGT in the germline V gene. The CDR3 nucleotides read TGTGCCAGCAGGGCCCAGGAGCGGCAGCAGTTCTTC. This codes for CASRAQERQQFF.